A single sample is the source of the 19 T cell receptor delta chains below, sequenced in a study of gamma-delta T cells after stem cell transplantation. TCRdb reanalysed the RT-PCR reads with CATT. The sample holds some 1,200 delta-chain clones, around 18% seen once. The specimen sequenced was gamma-delta T cells. The receptors were sampled from a human donor. It is not recorded whose cells these are; they may come from a transplant donor.

Note on this clone: TCRdb's protein, taken from a much larger clone, differs from this DNA's translation at residue 8, likely owing to a read error; the protein displayed comes from the DNA. This chain connects TRDV2 to TRDJ1; 10 nucleotides match TRDD3. The CDR3 loop spans 18 amino acids. The junction had 12 bases not matched to a gene; V was cut back by 3 bases and J by 0 bases. The germline gives CDR1 GEAIGNYY, CDR2 EKD. As DNA, the CDR3 is TGTGCCTGTGACTCCCTTCCCCGGGGGATACGGTACACCGATAAACTCATCTTT. Translating it yields CACDSLPRGIRYTDKLIF.

In the case of this clone: A much bigger clone sits one base away, suggesting this may be a read error. Within the sample, other DNA sequences also encode this same CDR3. V usage is TRDV1 and J usage is TRDJ1, with D tentatively TRDD2 or TRDD3 (6 bases each). CDR3 size: 24 residues. Germline V gives CDR1 TSWWSYY, CDR2 QGS. CDR3 sequence (DNA): TGCGCTCTTGGGGAACTAGTGGATCCTACGGTCGATTACGGGGATTATTTGAGGAACGATAAACTCATCTTT. Translation gives CALGELVDPTVDYGDYLRNDKLIF.

This clone was detected a few times. This chain links TRDV1 with TRDJ1; D not resolved. V shed 2 bases and J shed 0 bases, with 34 bases lying between them. The germline gives CDR1 TSWWSYY, CDR2 QGS. CDR3 length equals 23 residues. The CDR3 sequence: CALGENPLRRGELLLLYTDKLIF. CDR3 DNA: TGTGCTCTTGGGGAAAATCCTCTTCGAAGGGGCGAATTACTATTACTTTACACCGATAAACTCATCTTT.

This rearrangement joins TRDV1 to TRDJ1; TRDD3 matches at 8 bases. Germline V gives CDR1 TSWWSYY, CDR2 QGS. V lost 7 bases, J lost 4 bases, and 26 bases stayed unmatched. The CDR3 extends over 20 amino acids. CDR3 in DNA: TGTGCTCTTGCTCCGATTTATTCTTTTGGGGGATTCCCCTTACGCGATAAACTCATCTTT. Translation: CALAPIYSFGGFPLRDKLIF.

The CDR3 DNA is TGTGCCTTGAAAAAAGTCGGGGTGGTGTACTGGGGGATTGGACTCATCTTT. It encodes CALKKVGVVYWGIGLIF. This chain connects TRDV3 to TRDJ1, with TRDD3 matching over 10 bases. With 3 bases clipped from V and 10 bases from J, the junction kept 23 bases outside the gene matches. The CDR3 totals 17 residues. Germline lookup yields CDR1 TVYSNPD and CDR2 GDNSRS (reference sequence).

This clone qualifies as large. This rearrangement joins TRDV2 to TRDJ1; 7 bases are a match to TRDD2. Germline CDR1 and CDR2: GEAIGNYY and EKD. V lost 7 bases, J lost 0 bases, and 19 bases stayed unmatched. This CDR3 region has 18 residues. This CDR3 is CACTLSLPQFEHTDKLIF. The CDR3 region has the DNA TGTGCCTGCACTCTCTCCCTTCCTCAATTCGAACACACCGATAAACTCATCTTT.

This clone is medium-sized (0.01 to 0.1%) within its sample. The chain combines TRDV2 with TRDJ1; D is perhaps TRDD3 (6 bases). V was trimmed by 4 bases and J by 3 bases, leaving 17 bases between them. There are 15 residues in the CDR3. Germline-derived CDR1 and CDR2 are GEAIGNYY and EKD. As DNA, the CDR3 is TGTGCCTGTGAGGAATTGGGTACTGGGCCCGATAAACTCATCTTT. Translated, it gives CACEELGTGPDKLIF.

By share of the sample, this clone is medium-sized. It is likely a read error: a sequence one base away is far more abundant. The rearrangement links TRDV3 to TRDJ1, with TRDD2 as a possible D gene (5 bases). The CDR3 is 18 amino acids. The germline gives CDR1 TVYSNPD, CDR2 GDNSRS (reference sequence). In nucleotides, the CDR3 is TGTGCCTTTCGACCCACCTTTACCTACTTATGGTACACCGATAAACTCACCTTT. It translates to CAFRPTFTYLWYTDKLTF.

Remarks on this clone: Other DNA sequences in this specimen translate into the identical CDR3. The chain has TRDV2 and TRDJ1, with 8 positions matching TRDD3. The CDR3 contains 19 residues. J gave up 0 bases and V 0 bases, and 14 bases lay outside the gene matches. CDR1 and CDR2 (germline): GEAIGNYY, EKD. The CDR3: CACDTLHTGGLSYTDKLIF. The CDR3 DNA reads as TGTGCCTGTGACACCCTCCATACTGGGGGTCTCTCGTACACCGATAAACTCATCTTT.

On this clone: A far larger clone is one nucleotide away, so this likely arose from a read error. The V gene is TRDV2, the J gene TRDJ1; 10 nucleotides agree with TRDD3. The CDR3 loop spans 16 amino acids. Germline V lookup: CDR1 GEAIGNYY, CDR2 EKD. The junction had 10 bases not matched to a gene; V was cut back by 2 bases and J by 5 bases. CDR3 loop: CACDILGDSLQDKLIF. The CDR3 DNA reads TGTGCCTGTGACATCCTGGGGGATAGCCTACAGGATAAACTCATCTTT.

This clone was detected a few times. A read error may explain this, as a much larger clone is one base away. The chain joins TRDV2 to TRDJ3, with 7 bases that match TRDD3. The germline CDR1 and CDR2 sequences are GEAIGNYY and EKD. The CDR3 spans 18 residues. In DNA form, the CDR3 reads TGTGCCTGTGACACCGTGGGGGACCGCTCCTGGGACACCCGACAGGTGTTTTTC. Its translation: CACDTVGDRSWDTRQVFF.

With respect to this clone: TCRdb pairs this DNA with a much larger clone's protein that differs at residue 5, likely a read error; the protein shown was translated from the DNA. J is TRDJ3 and V is TRDV2, with 12 bases matching TRDD3. From germline, CDR1 is GEAIGNYY and CDR2 EKD. V gave up 3 bases and J gave up 2 bases; unmatched junction bases: 7. This CDR3 comprises 19 residues. Written as DNA, the CDR3 is TGTGCCTGTGACGCCCTCACTGGGGGATACACCTGGGACACCCGACAGATGTTTTTC. Translating gives CACDALTGGYTWDTRQMFF.

This clone counts as medium-sized (0.01 to 0.1%). Other DNA sequences within the sample encode an identical CDR3. The gene calls are TRDV1 and TRDJ3; 12 bases agree with TRDD3. Germline V lookup: CDR1 TSWWSYY, CDR2 QGS. The ends lost 3 bases at V and 2 bases at J; junction bases unmatched: 35. The CDR3 consists of 29 residues. The DNA for the CDR3 is TGTGCTCTTGGGGACTGGACGCTTCCTACTGAGTCATCCTACTGGGGGATACAGCCCCCCACCTGGGACACCCGACAGATGTTTTTC. Translating it yields CALGDWTLPTESSYWGIQPPTWDTRQMFF.

With regard to this clone: A far bigger clonotype differs at one base, so this is likely a read error. The chain uses TRDV2 and TRDJ1, with TRDD3 matching over 10 bases. The CDR3 totals 16 residues. Germline V CDR1 and CDR2: GEAIGNYY, EKD. The trim removed 0 bases at V and 5 bases at J, leaving 8 bases unmatched. CDR3 sequence (DNA): TGTGCCTGTGACACCCTGGGGGATAGCCCACAGGATAAACTCATCTTT. Translation: CACDTLGDSPQDKLIF.

This clone is labeled as large. The V and J genes are TRDV2 and TRDJ1; D possibly corresponds to TRDD3 (5 bases). Germline CDR1 GEAIGNYY, CDR2 EKD. V lost 3 bases and J lost 0, with 13 bases in between. The CDR3 contains 15 residues. Written as DNA, the CDR3 is TGTGCCTGTGACCCGGTCTGGGTTGACACCGATAAACTCATCTTT. Translation: CACDPVWVDTDKLIF.

This clone was detected only a few times. This likely came from a read error, as a far larger clone is one base away. Other DNA sequences in this sample translate to the same CDR3. This chain connects TRDV1 to TRDJ1, with 11 nucleotides matching TRDD3. Germline CDR1 TSWWSYY, CDR2 QGS. The CDR3 totals 21 residues. Trimming at V came to 3 bases and at J to 8 bases, leaving 26 bases not matched to a gene. The CDR3: CALGELALLGIALGDTGKLIF. CDR3 nucleotides: TGTGCTCTTGGGGAGCTCGCCCTACTGGGTATTGCGCTGGGGGATACAGGCAAACTCATCTTT.

This clone is medium-sized in the sample. The J gene is TRDJ1, the V gene TRDV1; TRDD3 matches at 7 bases. Per germline, CDR1 TSWWSYY and CDR2 QGS. The V segment lost 0 bases and the J segment 0 bases; nucleotides outside the gene matches: 16. CDR3 length: 20 residues. The CDR3 protein is CALGELPFPFWGPHTDKLIF. As DNA, the CDR3 is TGTGCTCTTGGGGAACTACCCTTTCCTTTCTGGGGGCCGCACACCGATAAACTCATCTTT.

The sample holds a few counts of this clone. A far larger clone is off by one base, so a read error is likely. The chain joins TRDV2 to TRDJ1; a possible D gene is TRDD3 (5 bases). Germline CDR1 reads GEAIGNYY; CDR2 reads EKD. This CDR3 spans 15 amino acids. The CDR3 spells CACDTLDNPTDKLTF. As DNA, the CDR3 is TGTGCCTGTGACACCTTGGATAACCCAACCGATAAACTCACCTTT.

This clone rates as medium-sized. This chain connects TRDV1 to TRDJ1, with 10 positions matching TRDD3. The CDR3 consists of 20 residues. With 1 base clipped from V and 1 base from J, the junction kept 15 bases outside the gene matches. Germline CDR1 is TSWWSYY and CDR2 is QGS. In DNA form, the CDR3 reads TGTGCTCTTGGGGAACGAATACGCCCGTGGGGGATACTCGGCACCGATAAACTCATCTTT. As protein: CALGERIRPWGILGTDKLIF.